This T cell receptor beta chain comes out of a study of PD-L1 blockade in urothelial cancer. Study details: Atezolizumab therapy began for patients in the mid-2010s, dosed at 1,200 mg intravenously every 3 weeks.

TCRdb keeps only in-frame clones here, not all; method: immunoSEQ multiplex PCR. The profile shows 37,000 or so clones, approximately 80% of them singletons. The CDR3 contains 15 residues. Germline V lookup: CDR1 SGDLS, CDR2 YYNGEE. J gave up 5 bases and V 0 bases, and 5 bases lay outside the gene matches. Time point indicated: pretreatment peripheral blood. The clonotype comes from a man aged 55 to 70 with urothelial cancer. The input for sequencing was PBMCs, taken around atezolizumab (anti-PD-L1) treatment. The chain employs TRBV9 and TRBJ2-1, with 7 positions matching TRBD1. CDR3 sequence (DNA): TGTGCCAGCAGCGTAGACAGGGGCTTTAACAATGAGCAGTTCTTC. Amino acid sequence: CASSVDRGFNNEQFF.